The 14 T cell receptor beta chains below all came from one sample that was sequenced in a study of blood T cells in healthy people across ages. The second PCR ran roughly 6 to 12 cycles with a sample-barcoded 5' primer and J-beta primers. TCRdb redid the calling of the 5' RACE reads with MiXCR, one entry per CDR3 protein. The repertoire holds approximately 1.5 million distinct CDR3 sequences, with about 31% as singletons. Sequencing input: blood. These TCRs come from a woman in her 30s in good health.

On this clonotype itself: A read error is possible here, since a much larger clone lies one base away. The J gene is TRBJ2-5, the V gene TRBV9; TRBD2 agrees at 11 bases. CDR3 length: 15 residues. Germline V gene lookup returns CDR1 SGDLS and CDR2 YYNGEE. Germline trimming cut 2 bases from V and 11 bases from J; bases unmatched to any gene: 11. CDR3 sequence (DNA): TGTGCCAGCAGCGTTACTAGCGGGAGAGGGAATGAGCAGTACTTC. As protein: CASSVTSGRGNEQYF.

This clonotype was counted only a few times. The genes are TRBV20-1 and TRBJ2-7; D call uncertain. The germline V and J ends were trimmed by 4 bases and 7 bases, with 11 bases remaining between them. Germline assignment: CDR1 DFQATT and CDR2 SNEGSKA (reference sequence). CDR3 size: 11 residues. This chain's CDR3 is CSATQNGEQYF. The DNA of the CDR3 is TGCAGTGCTACCCAAAACGGGGAGCAGTACTTC.

This clonotype was picked up a small number of times. J is TRBJ1-4 and V is TRBV7-9; the D is unclear. Germline values: CDR1 SEHNR, CDR2 FQNEAQ (reference sequence). The CDR3 totals 14 residues. V was shortened by 1 base and J by 2 bases, with 5 bases between the two germline ends. In DNA, the CDR3 is TGTGCCAGCAGCTTAGGAAGGACTAATGAAAAACTGTTTTTT. Encoded protein: CASSLGRTNEKLFF.

This chain uses TRBV20-1 with TRBJ2-7, with D perhaps assigned TRBD1 or TRBD2 (5 bases each). Trimming removed 1 base from V and 6 bases from J, with 13 bases in between. Looked up from germline, CDR1 is DFQATT and CDR2 is SNEGSKA (reference sequence). The CDR3 is 13 residues long. Here the CDR3 reads CSARGPGLIEQYF. The CDR3 DNA sequence: TGCAGTGCTAGAGGTCCGGGGCTAATCGAGCAGTACTTC.

For the CDR3, the DNA is TGTGCCAGCAGAATCACTGGCGCTGAAGCTTTCTTT. This translates into CASRITGAEAFF. The chain recombines TRBV2 with TRBJ1-1; D unresolved. Germline V gene data show CDR1 as SNHLY and CDR2 as FYNNEI. Trimming cost V 6 bases and J 6 bases, with 11 bases left between them. The CDR3 loop spans 12 amino acids.

The V gene is TRBV5-1, the J gene TRBJ2-1; D ambiguous. From germline, CDR1 is SGHRS and CDR2 YFSETQ. CDR3 length: 14 residues. The V gene lost 0 bases and the J gene lost 6 bases, with 10 bases spanning the gap. The CDR3 nucleotides are TGCGCCAGCAGCTTGGGGGAAGCTGGCAATGAGCAGTTCTTC. The encoded protein is CASSLGEAGNEQFF.

This chain connects TRBV20-1 to TRBJ1-2; D may be TRBD1 (5 bases). Germline V gene sequence: CDR1 DFQATT, CDR2 SNEGSKA (reference sequence). The CDR3 runs to 14 residues. V was trimmed by 5 bases and J by 0 bases, leaving 13 bases between them. The CDR3 DNA reads as TGCAGTGCTTTCTCGGACACCACTAACTATGGCTACACCTTC. As protein: CSAFSDTTNYGYTF.

Only a few counts were recorded for this clonotype. The chain recombines TRBV6-6 with TRBJ2-3; D is uncertain. CDR3 length: 13 amino acids. V was trimmed by 7 bases and J by 1 base, leaving 9 bases between them. Germline V gene lookup returns CDR1 MNHNY and CDR2 SVGAGI (reference sequence). The CDR3 coding sequence is TGTGCCAGCACTCCTACAGGCACAGATACGCAGTATTTT. Protein product: CASTPTGTDTQYF.

The chain combines TRBV6-6 with TRBJ1-1; D is possibly TRBD1 (5 bases). The CDR3 is 12 amino acids. Germline V CDR1 and CDR2: MNHNY, SVGAGI (reference sequence). V lost 1 base and J 7 bases, leaving 7 bases between the germline ends. CDR3 region: CASSYWQGEAFF. The CDR3 DNA follows: TGTGCCAGCAGTTACTGGCAGGGTGAAGCTTTCTTT.

The V call is TRBV11-2, the J call TRBJ2-5, with D perhaps TRBD1 (5 bases). V lost 7 bases and J lost 7, with 16 bases in between. This CDR3 is 13 amino acids long. Germline V gives CDR1 SGHAT, CDR2 FQNNGV. The CDR3 region has the DNA TGTGCCAGCATCCTCAGGGTTCCGGGGACCCAGTACTTC. Translated, it gives CASILRVPGTQYF. Combining the CDR3 with reference TRBV11-2 and TRBJ2-5 gives the whole variable domain EAGVAQSPRYKIIEKRQSVAFWCNPISGHATLYWYQQILGQGPKLLIQFQNNGVVDDSQLPKDRFSAERLKGVDSTLKIQPAKLEDSAVYLCASILRVPGTQYFGPGTRLLVL.

This clonotype was found a few times. V and J are TRBV10-3 and TRBJ2-3, with 11 bases matching TRBD2. V trimming: 5 bases; J trimming: 3 bases; junction bases outside the gene matches: 10. This CDR3 has 17 residues. From germline, CDR1 is ENHRY and CDR2 SYGVKD. The CDR3 spells CAISQPTGLAVTDTQYF. CDR3 nucleotides: TGTGCCATCAGTCAACCCACGGGACTAGCGGTGACAGATACGCAGTATTTT.

This chain links TRBV6-5 with TRBJ2-3; D is undetermined. The CDR3 has 17 residues. Trimming took off 2 bases at V and 2 bases at J, with 17 bases between the two ends. Germline V gene data show CDR1 as MNHEY and CDR2 as SVGAGI. The CDR3 here is CASSYRRQKLTTDTQYF. CDR3 DNA: TGTGCCAGCAGTTACCGGCGGCAGAAACTGACCACAGATACGCAGTATTTT.

J is TRBJ2-6 and V is TRBV20-1; TRBD2 aligns across 9 bases. Germline V CDR1 and CDR2: DFQATT, SNEGSKA (reference sequence). This CDR3 is 16 amino acids long. The trim removed 2 bases at V and 3 bases at J, leaving 5 bases unmatched. CDR3 coding DNA: TGCAGTGCTAGACATAGCGGGAGAGGTGGGGCCAACGTCCTGACTTTC. This gives the protein CSARHSGRGGANVLTF.

The chain is built from TRBV10-3 and TRBJ2-2; TRBD1 aligns across 7 bases. V lost 7 bases and J lost 5; bases outside the gene matches: 7. Germline assignment: CDR1 ENHRY and CDR2 SYGVKD. The length of the CDR3 is 14 residues. CDR3 nucleotide sequence: TGTGCCATCAAGGCACAGGGGAGAACCGGGGAGCTGTTTTTT. Residues: CAIKAQGRTGELFF.